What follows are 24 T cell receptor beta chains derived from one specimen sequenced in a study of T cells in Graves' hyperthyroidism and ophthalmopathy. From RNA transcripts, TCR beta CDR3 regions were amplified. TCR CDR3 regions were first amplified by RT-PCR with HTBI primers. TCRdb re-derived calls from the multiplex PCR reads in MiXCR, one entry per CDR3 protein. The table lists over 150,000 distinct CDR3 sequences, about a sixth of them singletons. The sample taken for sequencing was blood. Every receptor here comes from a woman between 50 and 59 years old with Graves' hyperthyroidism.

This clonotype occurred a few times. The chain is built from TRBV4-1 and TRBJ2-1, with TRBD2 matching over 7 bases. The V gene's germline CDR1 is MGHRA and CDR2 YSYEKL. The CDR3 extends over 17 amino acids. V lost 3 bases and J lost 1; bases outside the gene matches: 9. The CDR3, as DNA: TGCGCCAGCAGCCACTCGTCGACTAGCCATTCCTACAATGAGCAGTTCTTC. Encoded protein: CASSHSSTSHSYNEQFF.

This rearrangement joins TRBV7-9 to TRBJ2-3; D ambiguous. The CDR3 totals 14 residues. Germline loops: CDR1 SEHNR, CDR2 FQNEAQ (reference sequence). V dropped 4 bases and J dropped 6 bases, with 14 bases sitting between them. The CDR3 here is CASSYRSSGDTQYF. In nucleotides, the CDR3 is TGTGCCAGCAGCTACCGTTCGTCCGGGGATACGCAGTATTTT.

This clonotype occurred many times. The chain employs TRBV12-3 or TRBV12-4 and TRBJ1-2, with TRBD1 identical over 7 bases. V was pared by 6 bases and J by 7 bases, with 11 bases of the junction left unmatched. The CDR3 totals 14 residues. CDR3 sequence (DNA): TGTGCCAGCAGCCACGACAGGGCCGGGGGTGGCTACACCTTC. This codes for CASSHDRAGGGYTF.

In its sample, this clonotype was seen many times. CDR3 sequence (DNA): TGTGCCAGCAGCCCGACTAGCGGGAGTGAGCAGTTCTTC. Its protein is CASSPTSGSEQFF. This rearrangement joins TRBV7-6 to TRBJ2-1; 12 nucleotides match TRBD2. Losses at the gene ends were 5 bases for V and 9 bases for J; bases not matched to a gene: 2. Germline V CDR1 and CDR2: SGHVS, FNYEAQ. The CDR3 spans 13 residues.

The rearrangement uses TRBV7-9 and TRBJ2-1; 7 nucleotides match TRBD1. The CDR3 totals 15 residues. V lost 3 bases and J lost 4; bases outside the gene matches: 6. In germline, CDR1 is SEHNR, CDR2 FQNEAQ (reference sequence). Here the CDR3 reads CASSFGQGVYNEQFF. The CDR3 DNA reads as TGTGCCAGCAGCTTCGGGCAGGGGGTTTACAATGAGCAGTTCTTC. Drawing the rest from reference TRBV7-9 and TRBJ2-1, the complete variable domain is DTGVSQNPRHKITKRGQNVTFRCDPISEHNRLYWYRQTLGQGPEFLTYFQNEAQLEKSRLLSDRFSAERPKGSFSTLEIQRTEQGDSAMYLCASSFGQGVYNEQFFGPGTRLTVL.

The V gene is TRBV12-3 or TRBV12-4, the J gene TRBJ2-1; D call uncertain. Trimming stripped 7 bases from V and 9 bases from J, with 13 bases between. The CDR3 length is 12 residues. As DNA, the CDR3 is TGTGCCAGCACTCCCGGGTCCTCTGAGCAGTTCTTC. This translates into CASTPGSSEQFF.

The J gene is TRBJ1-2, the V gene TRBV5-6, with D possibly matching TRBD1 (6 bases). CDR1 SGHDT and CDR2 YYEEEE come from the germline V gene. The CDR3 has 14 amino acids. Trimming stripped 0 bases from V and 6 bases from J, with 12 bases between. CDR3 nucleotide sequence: TGTGCCAGCAGCTTGGCCCTGCCAGGGGATGGCTACACCTTC. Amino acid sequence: CASSLALPGDGYTF.

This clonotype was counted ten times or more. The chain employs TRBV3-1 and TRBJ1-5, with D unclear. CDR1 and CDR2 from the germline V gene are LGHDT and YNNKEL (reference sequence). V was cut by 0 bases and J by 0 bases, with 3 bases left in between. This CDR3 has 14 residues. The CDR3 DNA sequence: TGTGCCAGCAGCCAAGATCTTAGCAATCAGCCCCAGCATTTT. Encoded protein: CASSQDLSNQPQHF.

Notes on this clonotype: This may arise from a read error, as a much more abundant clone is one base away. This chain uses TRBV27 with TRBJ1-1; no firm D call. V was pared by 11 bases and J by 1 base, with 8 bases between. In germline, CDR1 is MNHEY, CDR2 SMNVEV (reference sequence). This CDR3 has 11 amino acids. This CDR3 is CAWAGNTEAFF. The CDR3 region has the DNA TGTGCCTGGGCAGGGAACACTGAAGCTTTCTTT.

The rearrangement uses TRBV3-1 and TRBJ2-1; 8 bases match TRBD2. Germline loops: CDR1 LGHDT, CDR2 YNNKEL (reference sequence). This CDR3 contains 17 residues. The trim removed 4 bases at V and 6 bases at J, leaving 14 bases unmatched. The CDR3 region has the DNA TGTGCCAGCAGCCTCAGAGGGCGGAGCGGGAGAGGCAATGAGCAGTTCTTC. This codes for CASSLRGRSGRGNEQFF.

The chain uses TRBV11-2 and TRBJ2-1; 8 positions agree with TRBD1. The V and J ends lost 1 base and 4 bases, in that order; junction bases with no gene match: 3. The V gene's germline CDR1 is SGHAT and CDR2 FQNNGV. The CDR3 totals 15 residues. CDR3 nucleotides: TGTGCCAGCAGCTTAGTAGGACAGGGATACAATGAGCAGTTCTTC. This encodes CASSLVGQGYNEQFF. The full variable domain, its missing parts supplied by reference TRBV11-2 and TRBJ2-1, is EAGVAQSPRYKIIEKRQSVAFWCNPISGHATLYWYQQILGQGPKLLIQFQNNGVVDDSQLPKDRFSAERLKGVDSTLKIQPAKLEDSAVYLCASSLVGQGYNEQFFGPGTRLTVL.

The CDR3 nucleotides are TGTGCCAGCAGTGATAGGGGGGCAGGAGATACGCAGTATTTT. Translating gives CASSDRGAGDTQYF. The rearrangement links TRBV2 to TRBJ2-3; D is tentatively TRBD1 or TRBD2 (6 bases each). This CDR3 has 14 amino acids. Germline CDR1 and CDR2: SNHLY and FYNNEI. With 3 bases removed from V and 5 bases from J, the gap between germline ends came to 12 bases.

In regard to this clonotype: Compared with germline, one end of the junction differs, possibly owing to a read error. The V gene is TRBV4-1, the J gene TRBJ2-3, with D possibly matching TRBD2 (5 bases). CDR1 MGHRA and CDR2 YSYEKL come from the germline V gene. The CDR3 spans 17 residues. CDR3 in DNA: TGCGCCAGCAGCCGCCTGATCATTGAGCGGAGCACAGATACGCGGTATTTT. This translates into CASSRLIIERSTDTRYF.

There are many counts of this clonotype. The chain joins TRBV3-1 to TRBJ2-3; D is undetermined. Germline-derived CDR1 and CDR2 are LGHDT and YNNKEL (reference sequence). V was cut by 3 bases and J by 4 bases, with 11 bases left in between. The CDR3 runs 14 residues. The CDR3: CASSQIKDSDTQYF. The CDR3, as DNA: TGTGCCAGCAGCCAGATTAAAGACTCAGATACGCAGTATTTT.

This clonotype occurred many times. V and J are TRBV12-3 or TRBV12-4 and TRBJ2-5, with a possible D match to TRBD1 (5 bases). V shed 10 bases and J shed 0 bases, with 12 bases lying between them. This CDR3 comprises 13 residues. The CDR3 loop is CATRQSNQETQYF. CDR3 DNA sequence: TGTGCCACCCGACAGTCAAACCAAGAGACCCAGTACTTC.

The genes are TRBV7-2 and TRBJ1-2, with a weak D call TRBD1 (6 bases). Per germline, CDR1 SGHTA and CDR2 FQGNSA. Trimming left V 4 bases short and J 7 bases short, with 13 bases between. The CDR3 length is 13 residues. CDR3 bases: TGTGCCAGCAGCTCAACAGGGTTGAGTGGCTACACCTTC. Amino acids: CASSSTGLSGYTF.

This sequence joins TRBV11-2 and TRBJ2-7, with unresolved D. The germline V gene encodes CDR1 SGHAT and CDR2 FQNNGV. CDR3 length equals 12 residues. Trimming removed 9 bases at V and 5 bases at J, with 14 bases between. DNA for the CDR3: TGTGCCAGTGCGACGTCTAGTCACGAGCAGTACTTC. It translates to CASATSSHEQYF.

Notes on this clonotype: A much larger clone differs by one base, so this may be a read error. The CDR3 DNA reads TGTGCCAGCAGCAAAACAGCGAGCTCCTACGAGCAGTACTTC. This translates into CASSKTASSYEQYF. The chain is built from TRBV7-9 and TRBJ2-7; D gene unclear. The CDR3 runs to 14 residues. Trimming shortened V by 5 bases and J by 0 bases, and 11 bases separated the two germline ends. CDR1 is SEHNR, CDR2 FQNEAQ, per germline (reference sequence).

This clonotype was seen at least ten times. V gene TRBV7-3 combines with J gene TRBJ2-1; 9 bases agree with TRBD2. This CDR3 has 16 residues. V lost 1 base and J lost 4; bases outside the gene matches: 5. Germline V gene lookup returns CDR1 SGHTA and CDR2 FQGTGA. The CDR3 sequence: CASSLSGSGGYNEQFF. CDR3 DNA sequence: TGTGCCAGCAGCTTAAGCGGTAGCGGGGGTTACAATGAGCAGTTCTTC. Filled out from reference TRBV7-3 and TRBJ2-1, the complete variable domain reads GAGVSQTPSNKVTEKGKYVELRCDPISGHTALYWYRQSLGQGPEFLIYFQGTGAADDSGLPNDRFFAVRPEGSVSTLKIQRTERGDSAVYLCASSLSGSGGYNEQFFGPGTRLTVL.

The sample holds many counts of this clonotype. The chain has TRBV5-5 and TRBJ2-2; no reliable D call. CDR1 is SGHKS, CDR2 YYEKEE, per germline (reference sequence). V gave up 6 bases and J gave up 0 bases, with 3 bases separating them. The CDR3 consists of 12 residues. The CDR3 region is CASIPNTGELFF. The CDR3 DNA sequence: TGTGCCAGCATCCCGAACACCGGGGAGCTGTTTTTT. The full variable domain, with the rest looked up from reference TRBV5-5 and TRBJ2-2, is DAGVTQSPTHLIKTRGQQVTLRCSPISGHKSVSWYQQVLGQGPQFIFQYYEKEERGRGNFPDRFSARQFPNYSSELNVNALLLGDSALYLCASIPNTGELFFGEGSRLTVL.

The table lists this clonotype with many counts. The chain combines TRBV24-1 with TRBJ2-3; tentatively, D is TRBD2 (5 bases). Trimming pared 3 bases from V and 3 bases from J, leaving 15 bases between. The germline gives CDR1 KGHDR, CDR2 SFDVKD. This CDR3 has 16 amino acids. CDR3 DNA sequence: TGTGCCACCAGTGATCTTTGGGAGTCAGGTACAGATACGCAGTATTTT. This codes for CATSDLWESGTDTQYF.

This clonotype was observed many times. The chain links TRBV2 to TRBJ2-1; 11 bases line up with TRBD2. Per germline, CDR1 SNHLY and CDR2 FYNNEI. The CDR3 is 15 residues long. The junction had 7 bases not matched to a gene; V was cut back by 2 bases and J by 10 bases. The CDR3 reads CASSETSGSSGEQFF. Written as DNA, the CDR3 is TGTGCCAGCAGTGAAACTAGCGGGAGTTCAGGGGAGCAGTTCTTC.

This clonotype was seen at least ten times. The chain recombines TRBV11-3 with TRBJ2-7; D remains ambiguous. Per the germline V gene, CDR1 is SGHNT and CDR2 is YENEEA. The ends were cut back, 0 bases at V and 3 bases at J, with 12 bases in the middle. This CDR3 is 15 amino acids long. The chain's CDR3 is CASSLDGRTYYEQYF. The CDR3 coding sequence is TGTGCCAGCAGCTTAGATGGTAGGACCTACTACGAGCAGTACTTC.

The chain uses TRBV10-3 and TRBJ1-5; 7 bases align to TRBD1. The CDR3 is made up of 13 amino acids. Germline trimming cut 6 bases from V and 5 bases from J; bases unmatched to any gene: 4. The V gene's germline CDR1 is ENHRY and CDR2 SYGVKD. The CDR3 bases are TGTGCCATCAGACGGGACAGCGATCAGCCCCAGCATTTT. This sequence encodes CAIRRDSDQPQHF.